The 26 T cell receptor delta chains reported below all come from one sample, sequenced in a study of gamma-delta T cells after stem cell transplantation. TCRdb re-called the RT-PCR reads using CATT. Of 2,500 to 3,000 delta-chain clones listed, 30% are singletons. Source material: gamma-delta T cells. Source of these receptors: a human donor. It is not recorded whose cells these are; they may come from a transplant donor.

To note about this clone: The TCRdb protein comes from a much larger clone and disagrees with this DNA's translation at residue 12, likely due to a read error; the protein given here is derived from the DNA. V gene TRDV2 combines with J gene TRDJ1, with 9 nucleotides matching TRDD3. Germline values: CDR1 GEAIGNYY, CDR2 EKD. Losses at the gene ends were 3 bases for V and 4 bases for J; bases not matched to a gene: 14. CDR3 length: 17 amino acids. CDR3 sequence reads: CACDPLGDSRNSDKLIF. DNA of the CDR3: TGTGCCTGTGACCCCTTGGGGGATAGCCGAAACAGCGATAAACTCATCTTT.

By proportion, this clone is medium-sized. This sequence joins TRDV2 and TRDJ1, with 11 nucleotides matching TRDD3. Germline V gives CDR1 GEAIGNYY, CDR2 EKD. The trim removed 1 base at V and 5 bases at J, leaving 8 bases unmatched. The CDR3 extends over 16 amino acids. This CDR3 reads CACDTLGDIQGDKLIF. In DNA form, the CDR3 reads TGTGCCTGTGACACACTGGGGGATATTCAAGGTGATAAACTCATCTTT.

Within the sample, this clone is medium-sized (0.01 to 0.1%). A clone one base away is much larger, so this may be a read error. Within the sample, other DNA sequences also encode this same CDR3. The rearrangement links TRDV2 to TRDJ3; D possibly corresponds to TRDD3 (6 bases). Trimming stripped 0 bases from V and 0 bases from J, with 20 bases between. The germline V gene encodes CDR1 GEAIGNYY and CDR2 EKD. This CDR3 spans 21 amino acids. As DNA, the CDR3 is TGTGCCTGTGACACCATGGAACTGGGAGAAAGAACCTCCTGGGACACCCGACAGATGTTTTTC. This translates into CACDTMELGERTSWDTRQMFF.

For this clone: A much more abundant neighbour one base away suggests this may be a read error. This chain's CDR3 is CACDTVRLPSETPGAGGYARSRAQETKLIF. CDR3 DNA: TGTGCCTGTGACACCGTTCGACTTCCTAGCGAGACACCAGGTGCTGGGGGATACGCGAGATCGCGGGCGCAGGAAACAAAACTCATCTTT. This chain connects TRDV2 to TRDJ1, with 12 nucleotides matching TRDD3. From germline, CDR1 is GEAIGNYY and CDR2 EKD. This CDR3 has 30 amino acids. V gave up 0 bases and J gave up 8 bases; unmatched junction bases: 51.

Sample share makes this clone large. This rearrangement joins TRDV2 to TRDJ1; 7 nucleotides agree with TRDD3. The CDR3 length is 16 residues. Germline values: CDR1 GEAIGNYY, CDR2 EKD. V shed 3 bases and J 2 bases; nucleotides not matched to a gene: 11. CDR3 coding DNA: TGTGCCTGTGACCCACTGGGGCCTCGGGGAACCGATAAACTCATCTTT. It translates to CACDPLGPRGTDKLIF.

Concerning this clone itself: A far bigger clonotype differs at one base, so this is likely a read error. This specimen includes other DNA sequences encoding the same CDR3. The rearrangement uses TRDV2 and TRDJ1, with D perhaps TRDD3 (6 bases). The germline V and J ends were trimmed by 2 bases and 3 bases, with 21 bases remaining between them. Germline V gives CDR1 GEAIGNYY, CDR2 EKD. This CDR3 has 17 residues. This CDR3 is CACDNLLGDTRPDKLIF. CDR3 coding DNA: TGTGCCTGTGACAACCTACTGGGAGATACGCGTCCCGATAAACTCATCTTT.

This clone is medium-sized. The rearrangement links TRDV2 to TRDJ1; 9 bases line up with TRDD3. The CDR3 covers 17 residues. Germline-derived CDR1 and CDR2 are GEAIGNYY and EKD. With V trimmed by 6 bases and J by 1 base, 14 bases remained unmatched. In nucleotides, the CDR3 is TGTGCCTGTCTATCTATGGGGGATAACGCACCCACCGATAAACTCATCTTT. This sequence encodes CACLSMGDNAPTDKLIF.

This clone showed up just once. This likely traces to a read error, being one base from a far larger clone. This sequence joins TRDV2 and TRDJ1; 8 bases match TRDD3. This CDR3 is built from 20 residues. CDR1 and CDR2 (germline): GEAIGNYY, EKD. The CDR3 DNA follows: TGTGCCTGTGATATTATGACTGGGGGCCCACCGCATAGGTACACCGATAGACTCATCTTT. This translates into CACDIMTGGPPHRYTDRLIF.

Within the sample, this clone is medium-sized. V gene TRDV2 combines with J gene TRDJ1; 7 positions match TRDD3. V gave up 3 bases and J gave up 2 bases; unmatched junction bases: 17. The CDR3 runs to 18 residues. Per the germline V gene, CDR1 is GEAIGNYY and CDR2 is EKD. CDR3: CACDRWGPGLKGTDKLIF. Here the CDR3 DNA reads TGTGCCTGTGACCGCTGGGGGCCTGGGTTGAAGGGAACCGATAAACTCATCTTT.

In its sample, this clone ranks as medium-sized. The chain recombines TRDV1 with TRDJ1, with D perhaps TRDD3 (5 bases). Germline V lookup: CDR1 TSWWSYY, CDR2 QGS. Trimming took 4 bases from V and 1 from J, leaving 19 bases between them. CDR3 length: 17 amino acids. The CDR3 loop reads CALGVPRPDRRTDKLIF. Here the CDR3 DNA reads TGTGCTCTTGGGGTCCCAAGACCGGATAGGCGCACCGATAAACTCATCTTT.

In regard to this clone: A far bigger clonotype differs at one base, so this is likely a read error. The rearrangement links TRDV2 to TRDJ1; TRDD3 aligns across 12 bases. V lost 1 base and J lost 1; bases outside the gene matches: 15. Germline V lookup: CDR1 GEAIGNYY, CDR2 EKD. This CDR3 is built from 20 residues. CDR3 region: CACDTMSSTGGYPVTDKLIF. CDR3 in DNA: TGTGCCTGTGACACGATGAGCAGTACTGGGGGATACCCGGTCACCGATAAACTCATCTTT.

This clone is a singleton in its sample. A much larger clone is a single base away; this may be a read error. The CDR3 region is CACDTVGGWGISPYYTDKLIF. The CDR3 DNA reads as TGTGCCTGTGACACCGTCGGTGGCTGGGGGATATCTCCCTACTACACCGATAAACTCATCTTT. The chain joins TRDV2 to TRDJ1; 10 bases fit TRDD3. CDR1 is GEAIGNYY, CDR2 EKD, per germline. V dropped 0 bases and J dropped 0; count of bases not matched to a gene: 18. The CDR3 length is 21 residues.

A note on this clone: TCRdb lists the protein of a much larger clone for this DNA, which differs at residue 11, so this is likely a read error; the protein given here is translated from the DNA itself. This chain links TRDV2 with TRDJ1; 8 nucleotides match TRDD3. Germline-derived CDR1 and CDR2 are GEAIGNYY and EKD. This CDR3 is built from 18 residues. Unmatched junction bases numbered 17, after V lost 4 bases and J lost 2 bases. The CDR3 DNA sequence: TGTGCCTGTGAACTACTGGGGGTCGACCGCCCGTTTACCGATAAACTCATCTTT. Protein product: CACELLGVDRPFTDKLIF.

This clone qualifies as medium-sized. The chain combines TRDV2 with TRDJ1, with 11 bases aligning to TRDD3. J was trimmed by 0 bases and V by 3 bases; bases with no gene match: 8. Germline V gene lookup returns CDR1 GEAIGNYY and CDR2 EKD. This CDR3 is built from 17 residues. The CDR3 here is CACDAPGGYSDTDKLIF. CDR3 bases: TGTGCCTGTGACGCTCCTGGGGGATACAGTGACACCGATAAACTCATCTTT.

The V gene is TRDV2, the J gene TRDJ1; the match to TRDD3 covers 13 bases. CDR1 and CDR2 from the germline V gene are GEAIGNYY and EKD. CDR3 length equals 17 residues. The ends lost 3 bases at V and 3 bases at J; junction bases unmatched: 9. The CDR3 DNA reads TGTGCCTGTGACTCGGTACTGGGGGATACGCGGGCCGATAAACTCATCTTT. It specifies CACDSVLGDTRADKLIF.

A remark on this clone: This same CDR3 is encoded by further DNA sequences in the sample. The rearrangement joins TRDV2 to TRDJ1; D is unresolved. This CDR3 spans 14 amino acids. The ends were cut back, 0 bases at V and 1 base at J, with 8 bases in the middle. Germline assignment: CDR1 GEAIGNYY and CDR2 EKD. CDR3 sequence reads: CACDTVLSTDKLIF. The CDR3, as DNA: TGTGCCTGTGACACCGTACTTAGCACCGATAAACTCATCTTT.

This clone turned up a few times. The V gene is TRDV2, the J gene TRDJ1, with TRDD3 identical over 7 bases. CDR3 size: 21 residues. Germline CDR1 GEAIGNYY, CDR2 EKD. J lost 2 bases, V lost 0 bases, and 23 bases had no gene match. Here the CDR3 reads CACDTLGEDLRAGGKTDKLIF. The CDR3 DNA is TGTGCCTGTGACACCTTGGGGGAGGACCTACGGGCTGGGGGTAAAACCGATAAACTCATCTTT.

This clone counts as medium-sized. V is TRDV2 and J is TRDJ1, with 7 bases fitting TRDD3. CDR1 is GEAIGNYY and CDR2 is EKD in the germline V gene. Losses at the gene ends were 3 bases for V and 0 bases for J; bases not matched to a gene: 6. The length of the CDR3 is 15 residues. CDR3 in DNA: TGTGCCTGTGACTCCCTACTGGGGTACACCGATAAACTCATCTTT. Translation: CACDSLLGYTDKLIF.

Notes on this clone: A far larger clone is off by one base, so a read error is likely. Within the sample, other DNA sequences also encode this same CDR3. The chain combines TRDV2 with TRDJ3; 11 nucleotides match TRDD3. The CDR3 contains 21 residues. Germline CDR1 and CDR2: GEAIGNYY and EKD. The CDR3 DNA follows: TGTGCCTGCGACACGCCTGGAAGTGGGGGATACGTCGCCTGGGACACCCGACAGATGTTTTTC. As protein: CACDTPGSGGYVAWDTRQMFF.

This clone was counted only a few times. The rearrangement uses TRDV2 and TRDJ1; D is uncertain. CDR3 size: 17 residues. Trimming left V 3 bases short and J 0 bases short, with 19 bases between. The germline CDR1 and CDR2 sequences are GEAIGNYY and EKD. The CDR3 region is CACDPVRMLQYTDKLIF. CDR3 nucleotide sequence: TGTGCCTGTGACCCTGTCAGGATGCTCCAATACACCGATAAACTCATCTTT.

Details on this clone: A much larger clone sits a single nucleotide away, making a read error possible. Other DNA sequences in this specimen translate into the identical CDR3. The CDR3 nucleotides are TGTGCAGCAAGCTACGGAAGAGGGATCCTGTACACCGATAAACTCATCTTT. Its translation: CAASYGRGILYTDKLIF. V gene TRAV29/DV5 combines with J gene TRDJ1; maybe TRDD3 (5 bases). Germline loops: CDR1 NSMFDY, CDR2 ISSIKDK. CDR3 length: 17 residues. The V and J ends lost 1 base and 0 bases respectively, with 19 bases between them.

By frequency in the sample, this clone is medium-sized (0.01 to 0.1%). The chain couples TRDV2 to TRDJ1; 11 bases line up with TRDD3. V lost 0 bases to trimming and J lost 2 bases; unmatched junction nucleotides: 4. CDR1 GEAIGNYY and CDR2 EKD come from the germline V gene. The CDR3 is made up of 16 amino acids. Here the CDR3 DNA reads TGTGCCTGTGACACCGTGGGGGATACGGGAACCGATAAACTCATCTTT. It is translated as CACDTVGDTGTDKLIF.

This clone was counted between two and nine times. The CDR3 DNA reads TGTGCCTGTGACGCACTACTGGGGGATACTGCCCACCGCAAACTCATCTTT. It is translated as CACDALLGDTAHRKLIF. The chain links TRDV2 to TRDJ1, with 12 positions matching TRDD3. CDR3 length equals 17 residues. Losses at the gene ends were 3 bases for V and 8 bases for J; bases not matched to a gene: 15. Per germline, CDR1 GEAIGNYY and CDR2 EKD.

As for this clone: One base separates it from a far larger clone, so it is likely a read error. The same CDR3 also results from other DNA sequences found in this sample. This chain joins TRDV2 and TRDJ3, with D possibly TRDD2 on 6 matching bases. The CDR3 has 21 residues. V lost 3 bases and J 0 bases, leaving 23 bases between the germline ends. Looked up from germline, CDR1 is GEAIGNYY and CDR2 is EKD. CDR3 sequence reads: CACDQAGASSLPSWDTRQMFF. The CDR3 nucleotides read TGTGCCTGTGACCAGGCGGGGGCTTCCTCTCTTCCCTCCTGGGACACCCGACAGATGTTTTTC.

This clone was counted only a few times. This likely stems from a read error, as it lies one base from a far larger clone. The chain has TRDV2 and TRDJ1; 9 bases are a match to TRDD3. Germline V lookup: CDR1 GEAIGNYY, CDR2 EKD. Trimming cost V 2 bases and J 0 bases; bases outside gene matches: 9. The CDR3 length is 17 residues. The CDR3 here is CACDNLLGDAYTDKLIF. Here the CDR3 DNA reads TGTGCCTGTGACAATCTCCTGGGGGATGCTTACACCGATAAACTCATCTTT.

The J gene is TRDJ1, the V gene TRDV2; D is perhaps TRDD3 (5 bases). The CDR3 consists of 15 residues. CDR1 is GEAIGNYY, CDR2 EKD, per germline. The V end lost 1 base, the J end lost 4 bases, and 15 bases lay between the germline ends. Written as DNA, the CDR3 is TGTGCCTGTGACACGTTAGGGGGGGCCGACGATAAACTCATCTTT. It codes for CACDTLGGADDKLIF.